Below are 2 T cell receptor beta chains sequenced from a single sample in a study of T-cell reconstitution after alpha-beta-depleted transplantation in children. Unique molecular identifiers were incorporated during preparation of the TCRbeta library. TCRdb independently ran MiXCR on the PCR reads; one entry per CDR3 protein. The sample consists of a few hundred thousand distinct CDR3 sequences, 15% to 20% of them appearing once. The input for sequencing was PBMCs, mostly from graft donor cells, taken 360 days after TCRalphabeta/CD19-depleted stem cell transplant. All receptors derive from a boy under two years old who had a stem cell transplant for Wiskott-Aldrich syndrome, so the T cells may come from the graft donor.

The V gene is TRBV12-3 or TRBV12-4, the J gene TRBJ2-1; 8 nucleotides match TRBD2. The CDR3 runs 15 residues. V lost 4 bases and J lost 3; bases outside the gene matches: 5. CDR3 DNA sequence: TGTGCCAGCAGTTATAGCGGGGTTTTCTACAATGAGCAGTTCTTC. Translation: CASSYSGVFYNEQFF.

The chain combines TRBV5-4 with TRBJ1-6; no definite D call. Germline V gene data show CDR1 as SGHNT and CDR2 as YYREEE (reference sequence). The CDR3 covers 15 residues. Trimming pared 4 bases from V and 4 bases from J, leaving 12 bases between. The CDR3 coding sequence is TGTGCCAGCAGCCTCGCCAGTGATTATAATTCACCCCTCCACTTT. Translating it yields CASSLASDYNSPLHF.